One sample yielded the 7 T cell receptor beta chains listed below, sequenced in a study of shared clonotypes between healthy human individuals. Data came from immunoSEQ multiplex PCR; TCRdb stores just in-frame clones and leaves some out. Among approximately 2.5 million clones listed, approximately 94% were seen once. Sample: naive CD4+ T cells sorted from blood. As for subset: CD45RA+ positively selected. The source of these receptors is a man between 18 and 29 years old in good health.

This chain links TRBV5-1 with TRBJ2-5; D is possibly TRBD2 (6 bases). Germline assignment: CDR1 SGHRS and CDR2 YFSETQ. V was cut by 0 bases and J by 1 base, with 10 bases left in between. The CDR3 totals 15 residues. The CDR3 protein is CASSLATGVQETQYF. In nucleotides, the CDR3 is TGCGCCAGCAGCTTGGCGACGGGAGTCCAAGAGACCCAGTACTTC.

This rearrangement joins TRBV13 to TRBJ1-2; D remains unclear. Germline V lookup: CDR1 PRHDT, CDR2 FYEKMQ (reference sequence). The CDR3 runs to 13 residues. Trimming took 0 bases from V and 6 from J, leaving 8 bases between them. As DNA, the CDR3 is TGTGCCAGCAGCTTAGGGAGGTTAAATGGCTACACCTTC. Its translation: CASSLGRLNGYTF.

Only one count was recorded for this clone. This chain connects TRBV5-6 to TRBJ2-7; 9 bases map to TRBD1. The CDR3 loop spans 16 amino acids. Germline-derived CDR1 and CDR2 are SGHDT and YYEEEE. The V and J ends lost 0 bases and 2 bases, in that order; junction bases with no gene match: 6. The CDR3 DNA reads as TGTGCCAGCAGCTTGGGGCCGGGACAGGGAGCCTACGAGCAGTACTTC. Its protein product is CASSLGPGQGAYEQYF. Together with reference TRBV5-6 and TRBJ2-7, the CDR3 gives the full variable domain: DAGVTQSPTHLIKTRGQQVTLRCSPKSGHDTVSWYQQALGQGPQFIFQYYEEEERQRGNFPDRFSGHQFPNYSSELNVNALLLGDSALYLCASSLGPGQGAYEQYFGPGTRLTVT.

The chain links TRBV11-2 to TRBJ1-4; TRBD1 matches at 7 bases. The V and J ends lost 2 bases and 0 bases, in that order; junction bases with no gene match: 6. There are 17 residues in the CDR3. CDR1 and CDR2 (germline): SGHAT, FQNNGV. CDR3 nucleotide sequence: TGTGCCAGCAGCTTAACTGGGACAGCAGCAACTAATGAAAAACTGTTTTTT. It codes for CASSLTGTAATNEKLFF.

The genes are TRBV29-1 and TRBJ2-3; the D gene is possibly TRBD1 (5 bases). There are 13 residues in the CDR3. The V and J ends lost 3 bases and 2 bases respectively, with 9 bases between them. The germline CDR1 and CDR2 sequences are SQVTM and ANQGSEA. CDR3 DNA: TGCAGCGTTGATAGGGGTTACACAGATACGCAGTATTTT. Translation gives CSVDRGYTDTQYF.

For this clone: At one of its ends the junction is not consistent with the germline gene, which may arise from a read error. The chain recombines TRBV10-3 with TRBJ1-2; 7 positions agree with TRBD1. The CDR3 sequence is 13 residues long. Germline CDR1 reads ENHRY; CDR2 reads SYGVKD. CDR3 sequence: CAISAGGEDGYTF. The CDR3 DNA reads TGTGCCATAAGTGCAGGGGGTGAGGATGGCTACACCTTC.

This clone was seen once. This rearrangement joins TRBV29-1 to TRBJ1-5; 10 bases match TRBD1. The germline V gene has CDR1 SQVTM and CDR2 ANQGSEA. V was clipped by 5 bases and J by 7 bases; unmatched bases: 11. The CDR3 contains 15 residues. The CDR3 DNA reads TGCAGCGTTAAAACGGGACAGGGGCAGACCCAGCCCCAGCATTTT. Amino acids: CSVKTGQGQTQPQHF.